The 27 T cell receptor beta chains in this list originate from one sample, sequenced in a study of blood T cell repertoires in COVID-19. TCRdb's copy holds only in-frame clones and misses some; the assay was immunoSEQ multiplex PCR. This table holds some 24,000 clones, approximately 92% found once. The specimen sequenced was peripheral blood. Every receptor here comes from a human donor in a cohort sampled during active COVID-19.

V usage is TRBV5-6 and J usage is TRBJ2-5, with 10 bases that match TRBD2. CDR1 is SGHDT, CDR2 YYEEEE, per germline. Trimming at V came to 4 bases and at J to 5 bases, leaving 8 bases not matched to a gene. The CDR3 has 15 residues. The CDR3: CASSPDGLADETQYF. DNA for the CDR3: TGTGCCAGCAGCCCCGACGGACTAGCGGATGAGACCCAGTACTTC.

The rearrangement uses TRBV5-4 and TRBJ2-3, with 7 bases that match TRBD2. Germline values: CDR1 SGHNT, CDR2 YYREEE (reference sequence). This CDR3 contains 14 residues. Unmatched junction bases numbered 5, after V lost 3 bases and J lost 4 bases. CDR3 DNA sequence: TGTGCCAGCAGCTCCCCTCTAGCGGCAGATACGCAGTATTTT. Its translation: CASSSPLAADTQYF.

The CDR3 coding sequence is TGTGCCAGCAGTGAACCAGACAGGGGAGTAAGTTCACCCCTCCACTTT. This codes for CASSEPDRGVSSPLHF. This rearrangement joins TRBV6-1 to TRBJ1-6; 8 bases are a match to TRBD1. CDR1 and CDR2 (germline): MNHNS, SASEGT. The CDR3 is 16 residues long. V dropped 2 bases and J dropped 9; count of bases not matched to a gene: 9.

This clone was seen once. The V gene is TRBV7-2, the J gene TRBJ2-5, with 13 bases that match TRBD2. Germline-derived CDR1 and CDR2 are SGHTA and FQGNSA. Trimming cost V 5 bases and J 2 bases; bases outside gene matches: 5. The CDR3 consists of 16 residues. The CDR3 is CASSTMGLAGQETQYF. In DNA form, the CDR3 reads TGTGCCAGCAGCACTATGGGACTAGCGGGACAAGAGACCCAGTACTTC.

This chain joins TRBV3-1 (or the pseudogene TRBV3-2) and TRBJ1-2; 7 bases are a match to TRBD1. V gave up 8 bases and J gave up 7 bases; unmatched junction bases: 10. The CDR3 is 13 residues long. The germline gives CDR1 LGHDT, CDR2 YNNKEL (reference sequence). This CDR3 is CASGGQDVSGYTF. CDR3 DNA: TGTGCCAGCGGCGGACAGGATGTATCTGGCTACACCTTC.

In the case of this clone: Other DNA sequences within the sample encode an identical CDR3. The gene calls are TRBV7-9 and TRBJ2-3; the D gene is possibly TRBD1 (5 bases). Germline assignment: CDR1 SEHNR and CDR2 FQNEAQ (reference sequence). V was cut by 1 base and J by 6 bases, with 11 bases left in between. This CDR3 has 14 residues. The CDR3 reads CASSLEGSTDTQYF. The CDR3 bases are TGTGCCAGCAGCTTAGAGGGGTCTACTGATACGCAGTATTTT.

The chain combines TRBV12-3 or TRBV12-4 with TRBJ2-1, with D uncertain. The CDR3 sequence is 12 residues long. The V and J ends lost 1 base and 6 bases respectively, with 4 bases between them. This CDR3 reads CASSLEPNEQFF. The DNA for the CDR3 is TGTGCCAGCAGTTTAGAGCCCAATGAGCAGTTCTTC.

As DNA, the CDR3 is TGCGCCAGCAGCCGGACAGGGGGTTCTACAGATACGCAGTATTTT. Its protein is CASSRTGGSTDTQYF. The chain couples TRBV4-1 to TRBJ2-3, with 10 positions matching TRBD1. The V gene end was trimmed by 4 bases and the J gene end by 3 bases; junction bases not matched to a gene: 4. Per the germline V gene, CDR1 is MGHRA and CDR2 is YSYEKL. CDR3 length: 15 residues.

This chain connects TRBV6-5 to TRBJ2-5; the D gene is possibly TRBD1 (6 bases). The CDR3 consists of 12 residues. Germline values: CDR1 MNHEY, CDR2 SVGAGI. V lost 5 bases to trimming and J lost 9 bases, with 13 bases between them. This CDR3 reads CASSRGQMAQYF. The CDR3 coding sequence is TGTGCCAGCAGTAGGGGACAAATGGCCCAGTACTTC.

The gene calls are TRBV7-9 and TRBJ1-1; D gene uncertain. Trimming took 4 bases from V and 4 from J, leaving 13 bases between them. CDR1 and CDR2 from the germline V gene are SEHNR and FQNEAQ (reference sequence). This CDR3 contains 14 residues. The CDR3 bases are TGTGCCAGCAGCTCGGGAAAGTGGTCCACTGAAGCTTTCTTT. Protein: CASSSGKWSTEAFF. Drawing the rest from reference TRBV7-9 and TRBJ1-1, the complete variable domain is DTGVSQNPRHKITKRGQNVTFRCDPISEHNRLYWYRQTLGQGPEFLTYFQNEAQLEKSRLLSDRFSAERPKGSFSTLEIQRTEQGDSAMYLCASSSGKWSTEAFFGQGTRLTVV.

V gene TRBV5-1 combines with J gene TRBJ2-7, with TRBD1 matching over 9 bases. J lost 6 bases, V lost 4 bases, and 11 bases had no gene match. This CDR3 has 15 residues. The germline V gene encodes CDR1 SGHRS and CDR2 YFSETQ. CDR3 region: CASSPGGQGRGEQYF. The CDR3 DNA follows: TGCGCCAGCAGCCCAGGGGGACAGGGACGGGGCGAGCAGTACTTC.

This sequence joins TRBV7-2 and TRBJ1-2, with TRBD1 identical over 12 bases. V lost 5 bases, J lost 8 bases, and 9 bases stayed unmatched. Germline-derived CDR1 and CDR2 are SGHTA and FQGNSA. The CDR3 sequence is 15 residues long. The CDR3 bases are TGTGCCAGCAGCATCCGGGACAGGGGGCTGGGGGGCTACACCTTC. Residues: CASSIRDRGLGGYTF. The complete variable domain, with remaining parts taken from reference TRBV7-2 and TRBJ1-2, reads GAGVSQSPSNKVTEKGKDVELRCDPISGHTALYWYRQSLGQGLEFLIYFQGNSAPDKSGLPSDRFSAERTGGSVSTLTIQRTQQEDSAVYLCASSIRDRGLGGYTFGSGTRLTVV.

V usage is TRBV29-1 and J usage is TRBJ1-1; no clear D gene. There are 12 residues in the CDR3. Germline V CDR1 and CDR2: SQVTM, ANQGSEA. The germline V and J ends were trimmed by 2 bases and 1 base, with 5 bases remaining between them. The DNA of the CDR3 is TGCAGCGTTGAAAGCGCGAACACTGAAGCTTTCTTT. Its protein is CSVESANTEAFF.

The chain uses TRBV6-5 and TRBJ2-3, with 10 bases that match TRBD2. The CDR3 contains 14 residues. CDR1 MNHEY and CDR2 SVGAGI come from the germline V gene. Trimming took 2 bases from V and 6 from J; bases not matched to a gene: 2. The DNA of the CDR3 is TGTGCCAGCAGTTACGAACTAGCGGGGGATACGCAGTATTTT. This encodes CASSYELAGDTQYF.

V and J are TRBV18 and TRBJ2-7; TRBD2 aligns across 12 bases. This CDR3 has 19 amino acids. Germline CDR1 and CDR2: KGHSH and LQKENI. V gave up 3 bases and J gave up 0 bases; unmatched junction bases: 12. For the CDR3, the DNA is TGTGCCAGCTCACCGACCCCCCCTCGGACTAGCGGGATCTCCTACGAGCAGTACTTC. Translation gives CASSPTPPRTSGISYEQYF.

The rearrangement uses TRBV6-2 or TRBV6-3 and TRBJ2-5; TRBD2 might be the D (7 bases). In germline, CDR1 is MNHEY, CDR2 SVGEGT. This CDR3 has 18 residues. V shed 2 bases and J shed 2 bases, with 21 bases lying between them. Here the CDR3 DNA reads TGTGCCAGCAGTTACGACATTAACTTAGGGGGGGATCAAGAGACCCAGTACTTC. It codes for CASSYDINLGGDQETQYF.

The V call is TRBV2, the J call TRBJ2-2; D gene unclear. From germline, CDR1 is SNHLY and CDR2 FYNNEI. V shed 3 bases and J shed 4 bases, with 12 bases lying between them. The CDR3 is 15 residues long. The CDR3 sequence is CASSDKPLGTGELFF. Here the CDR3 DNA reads TGTGCCAGCAGTGATAAGCCACTTGGCACCGGGGAGCTGTTTTTT. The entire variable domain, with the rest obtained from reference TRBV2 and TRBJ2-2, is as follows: EPEVTQTPSHQVTQMGQEVILRCVPISNHLYFYWYRQILGQKVEFLVSFYNNEISEKSEIFDDQFSVERPDGSNFTLKIRSTKLEDSAMYFCASSDKPLGTGELFFGEGSRLTVL.

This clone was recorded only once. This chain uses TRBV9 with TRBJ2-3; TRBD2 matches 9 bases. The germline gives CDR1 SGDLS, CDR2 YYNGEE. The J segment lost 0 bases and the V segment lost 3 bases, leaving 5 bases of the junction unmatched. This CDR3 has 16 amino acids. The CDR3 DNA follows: TGTGCCAGCAGCGAGGCGGGGGGGCGGAGCACAGATACGCAGTATTTT. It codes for CASSEAGGRSTDTQYF.

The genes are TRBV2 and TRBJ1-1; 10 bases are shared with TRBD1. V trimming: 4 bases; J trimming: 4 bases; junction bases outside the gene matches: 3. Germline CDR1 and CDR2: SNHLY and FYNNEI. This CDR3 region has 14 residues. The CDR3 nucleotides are TGTGCCAGCAGTGCGAGGACAGGGGGCACTGAAGCTTTCTTT. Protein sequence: CASSARTGGTEAFF.

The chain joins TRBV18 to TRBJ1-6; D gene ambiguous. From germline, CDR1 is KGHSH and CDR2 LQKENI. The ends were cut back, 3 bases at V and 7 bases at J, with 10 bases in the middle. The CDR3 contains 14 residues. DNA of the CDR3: TGTGCCAGCTCACCTAACTCTATAAATTCACCCCTCCACTTT. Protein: CASSPNSINSPLHF.

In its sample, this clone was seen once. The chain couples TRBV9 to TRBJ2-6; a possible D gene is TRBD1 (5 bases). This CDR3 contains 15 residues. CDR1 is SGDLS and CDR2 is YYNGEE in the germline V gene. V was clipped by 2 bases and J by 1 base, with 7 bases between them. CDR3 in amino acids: CASSVRQSGANVLTF. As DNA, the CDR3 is TGTGCCAGCAGCGTTCGACAGTCTGGGGCCAACGTCCTGACTTTC.

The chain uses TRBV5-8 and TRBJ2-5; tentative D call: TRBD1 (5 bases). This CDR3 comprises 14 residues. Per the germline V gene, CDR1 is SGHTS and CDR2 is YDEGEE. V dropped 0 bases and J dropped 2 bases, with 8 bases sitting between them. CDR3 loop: CASSLGQFQETQYF. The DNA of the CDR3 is TGTGCCAGCAGCTTGGGACAGTTTCAAGAGACCCAGTACTTC.

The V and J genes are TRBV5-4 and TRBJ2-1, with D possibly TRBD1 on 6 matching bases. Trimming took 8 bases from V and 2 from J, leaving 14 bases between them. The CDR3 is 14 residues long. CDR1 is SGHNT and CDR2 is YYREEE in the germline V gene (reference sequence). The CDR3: CASTQGQTYNEQFF. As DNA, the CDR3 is TGTGCCAGTACACAGGGCCAAACCTACAATGAGCAGTTCTTC.

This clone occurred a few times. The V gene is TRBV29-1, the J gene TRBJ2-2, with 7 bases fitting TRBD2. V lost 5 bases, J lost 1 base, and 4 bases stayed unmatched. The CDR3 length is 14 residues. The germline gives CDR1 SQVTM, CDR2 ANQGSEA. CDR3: CSVPGRGNTGELFF. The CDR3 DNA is TGCAGCGTTCCAGGGAGGGGGAACACCGGGGAGCTGTTTTTT.

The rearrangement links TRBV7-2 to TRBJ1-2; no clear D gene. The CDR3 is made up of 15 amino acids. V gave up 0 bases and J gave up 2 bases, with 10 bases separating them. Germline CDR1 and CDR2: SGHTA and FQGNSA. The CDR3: CASSLALAGNYGYTF. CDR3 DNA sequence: TGTGCCAGCAGCTTAGCGCTGGCGGGGAACTATGGCTACACCTTC.

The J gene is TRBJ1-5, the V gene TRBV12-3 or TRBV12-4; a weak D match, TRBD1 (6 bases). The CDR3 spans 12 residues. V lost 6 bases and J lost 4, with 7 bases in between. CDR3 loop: CASRDRNQPQHF. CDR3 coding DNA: TGTGCCAGCAGAGACAGGAATCAGCCCCAGCATTTT.

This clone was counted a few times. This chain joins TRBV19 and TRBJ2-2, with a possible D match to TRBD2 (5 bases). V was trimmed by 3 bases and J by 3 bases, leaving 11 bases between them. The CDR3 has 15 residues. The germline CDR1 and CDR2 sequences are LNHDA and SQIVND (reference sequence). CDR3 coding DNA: TGTGCCAGTAGTATGGTCTCCGGGGACACCGGGGAGCTGTTTTTT. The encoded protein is CASSMVSGDTGELFF. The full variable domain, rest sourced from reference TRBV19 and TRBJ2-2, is DGGITQSPKYLFRKEGQNVTLSCEQNLNHDAMYWYRQDPGQGLRLIYYSQIVNDFQKGDIAEGYSVSREKKESFPLTVTSAQKNPTAFYLCASSMVSGDTGELFFGEGSRLTVL.